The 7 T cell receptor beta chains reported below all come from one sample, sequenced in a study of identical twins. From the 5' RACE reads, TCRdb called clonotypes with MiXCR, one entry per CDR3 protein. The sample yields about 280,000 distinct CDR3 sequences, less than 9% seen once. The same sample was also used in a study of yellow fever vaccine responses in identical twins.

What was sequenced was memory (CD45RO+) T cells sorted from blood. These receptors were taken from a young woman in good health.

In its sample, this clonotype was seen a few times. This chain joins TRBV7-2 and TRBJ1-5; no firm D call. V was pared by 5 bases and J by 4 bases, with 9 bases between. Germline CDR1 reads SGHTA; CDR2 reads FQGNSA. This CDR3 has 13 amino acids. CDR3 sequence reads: CASSLNYNQPQHF. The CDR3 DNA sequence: TGTGCCAGCAGCCTCAACTATAATCAGCCCCAGCATTTT.

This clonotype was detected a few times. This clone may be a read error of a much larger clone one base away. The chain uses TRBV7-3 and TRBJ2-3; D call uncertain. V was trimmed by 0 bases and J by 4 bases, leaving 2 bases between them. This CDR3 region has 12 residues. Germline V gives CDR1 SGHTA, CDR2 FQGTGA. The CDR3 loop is CASSLTADTQYF. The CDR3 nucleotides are TGTGCCAGCAGCTTAACTGCAGATACGCAGTATTTT.

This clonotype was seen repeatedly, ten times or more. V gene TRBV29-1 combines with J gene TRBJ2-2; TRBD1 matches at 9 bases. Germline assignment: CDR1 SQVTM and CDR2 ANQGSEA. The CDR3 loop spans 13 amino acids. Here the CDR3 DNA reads TGCAGTTGCGGGACAGGGCATACCGGGGAGCTGTTTTTT. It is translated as CSCGTGHTGELFF.

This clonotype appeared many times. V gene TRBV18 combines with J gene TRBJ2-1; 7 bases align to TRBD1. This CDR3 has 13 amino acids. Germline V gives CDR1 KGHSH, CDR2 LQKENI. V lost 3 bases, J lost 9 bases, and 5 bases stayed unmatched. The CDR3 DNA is TGTGCCAGCTCACCCGGGACAGTTGGTGAGCAGTTCTTC. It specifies CASSPGTVGEQFF.

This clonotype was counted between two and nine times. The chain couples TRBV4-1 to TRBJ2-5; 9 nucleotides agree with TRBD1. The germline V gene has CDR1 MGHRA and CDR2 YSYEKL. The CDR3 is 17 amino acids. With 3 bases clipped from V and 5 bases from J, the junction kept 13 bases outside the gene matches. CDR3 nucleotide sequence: TGCGCCAGCAGCCACGTTCTCGGGACAGGGTTTAAGGAGACCCAGTACTTC. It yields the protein CASSHVLGTGFKETQYF.

This CDR3 is CSVDRMGTVKSSNYGYTF. CDR3 nucleotides: TGCAGCGTTGATAGAATGGGGACCGTTAAGTCCTCAAACTATGGCTACACCTTC. The chain uses TRBV29-1 and TRBJ1-2; weak D call: TRBD1 (5 bases). The germline gives CDR1 SQVTM, CDR2 ANQGSEA. The CDR3 contains 18 residues. The V and J ends lost 3 bases and 2 bases respectively, with 25 bases between them.

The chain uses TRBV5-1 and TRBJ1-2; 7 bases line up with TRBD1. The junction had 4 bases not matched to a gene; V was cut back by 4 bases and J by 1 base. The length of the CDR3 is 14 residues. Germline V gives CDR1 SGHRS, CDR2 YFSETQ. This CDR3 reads CASSAGTDNYGYTF. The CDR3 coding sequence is TGCGCCAGCAGCGCCGGGACAGATAACTATGGCTACACCTTC.